This entry lists 8 T cell receptor beta chains sequenced from one sample in a study of cytomegalovirus exposure and HLA in healthy donors. Primers: 60 Vbeta forward and 13 Jbeta reverse. Measured with immunoSEQ multiplex PCR; TCRdb has only the in-frame clones, and not every one. The sample consists of approximately 100,000 clones, roughly 9.1% of them appearing once. Sequencing was done on a sample of PBMCs. The receptors come from a man aged 35 to 55 in good health and CMV-seropositive.

The chain couples TRBV27 to TRBJ2-5; D remains unclear. Germline CDR1 MNHEY, CDR2 SMNVEV (reference sequence). Trimming took 6 bases from V and 7 from J, leaving 9 bases between them. The CDR3 loop spans 11 amino acids. The CDR3 DNA follows: TGTGCCAGCAGGAATCGAGGGACCCAGTACTTC. Protein product: CASRNRGTQYF.

The V call is TRBV30, the J call TRBJ1-5, with TRBD1 as a possible D gene (6 bases). The germline CDR1 and CDR2 sequences are GTSNPN and SVGIG (reference sequence). The V and J ends lost 3 bases and 5 bases respectively, with 8 bases between them. The CDR3 covers 12 residues. CDR3 in DNA: TGTGCCTGGAGGCAGGGGTATCAGCCCCAGCATTTT. This gives the protein CAWRQGYQPQHF.

This clone occurred a few times. This sequence joins TRBV28 and TRBJ1-1, with unresolved D. The V end lost 6 bases, the J end lost 10 bases, and 15 bases lay between the germline ends. There are 12 residues in the CDR3. CDR1 is MDHEN, CDR2 SYDVKM, per germline. CDR3 residues: CASRDSRGRAFF. The DNA for the CDR3 is TGTGCCAGCAGGGATAGTCGGGGTCGAGCTTTCTTT. Using reference TRBV28 and TRBJ1-1 for the parts outside the CDR3, the full variable domain is DVKVTQSSRYLVKRTGEKVFLECVQDMDHENMFWYRQDPGLGLRLIYFSYDVKMKEKGDIPEGYSVSREKKERFSLILESASTNQTSMYLCASRDSRGRAFFGQGTRLTVV.

The table lists this clone with a few counts. V and J are TRBV4-1 and TRBJ2-1; tentative D call: TRBD2 (5 bases). Germline-derived CDR1 and CDR2 are MGHRA and YSYEKL. The CDR3 is 16 residues long. Trimming cost V 4 bases and J 4 bases, with 17 bases left between them. The CDR3 loop is CASSPPGGLIYNEQFF. The CDR3 nucleotides read TGCGCCAGCAGCCCCCCTGGAGGACTGATATACAATGAGCAGTTCTTC.

The table lists this clone with a few counts. The chain combines TRBV14 with TRBJ2-7, with 8 bases aligning to TRBD2. The CDR3 runs to 15 residues. CDR1 is SGHDN and CDR2 is FVKESK in the germline V gene. V lost 1 base, J lost 5 bases, and 7 bases stayed unmatched. CDR3 DNA: TGTGCCAGCAGCCAAGGCCGGGAGGGTGTCCACGAGCAGTACTTC. Protein product: CASSQGREGVHEQYF.

The sample holds a few counts of this clone. The J gene is TRBJ2-5, the V gene TRBV30, with 12 bases identical to TRBD2. The CDR3 loop spans 16 amino acids. V lost 4 bases and J lost 1; bases outside the gene matches: 7. Germline V gene data show CDR1 as GTSNPN and CDR2 as SVGIG (reference sequence). The CDR3 here is CAWTGLAGRSQETQYF. The CDR3 coding sequence is TGTGCCTGGACCGGACTAGCGGGACGGTCCCAAGAGACCCAGTACTTC.

The CDR3 sequence is CSAGLGETQYF. The CDR3 bases are TGCAGTGCCGGACTGGGCGAGACCCAGTACTTC. The V call is TRBV20-1, the J call TRBJ2-5, with TRBD2 as a possible D gene (5 bases). CDR1 DFQATT and CDR2 SNEGSKA come from the germline V gene (reference sequence). Deletions cut 6 bases from V and 5 bases from J, with 10 bases between. The CDR3 has 11 amino acids.

The J gene is TRBJ2-2, the V gene TRBV27, with 9 bases that match TRBD2. This CDR3 has 15 residues. J gave up 5 bases and V 3 bases, and 4 bases lay outside the gene matches. From germline, CDR1 is MNHEY and CDR2 SMNVEV (reference sequence). The CDR3 DNA is TGTGCCAGCAGTTTTAGCGGGAGTGGAACCGGGGAGCTGTTTTTT. It yields the protein CASSFSGSGTGELFF.